This T cell receptor beta chain was identified in a study of T cells in Graves' hyperthyroidism and ophthalmopathy. In the study overall: Blood was drawn when the patient was first diagnosed and still untreated. General study findings and limits: Ophthalmopathy was distinguished from stable hyperthyroidism by 13 V-J signatures. Onset of ophthalmopathy came a median approximately 6.8 months after the model predicted it.

Many counts were recorded for this clonotype. What it binds is unknown. Mismatch with germline at one junction end may stem from a read error. The CDR3 is made up of 15 amino acids. Germline assignment: CDR1 MDHEN and CDR2 SYDVKM. From RNA transcripts, TCR beta CDR3 regions were amplified. The HTBI primer set served for first-round RT-PCR of the TCR CDR3. TCRdb reprocessed the multiplex PCR reads with MiXCR, giving one entry per CDR3 protein. The sample yields approximately 480,000 distinct CDR3 sequences, under 25% seen once. The sample taken for sequencing was blood. This rearrangement joins TRBV28 to TRBJ2-7; D gene uncertain. This sequence was found in a man aged 18-30 years with Graves' hyperthyroidism. The CDR3 is CSSSRYVRLSYEQYF. CDR3 nucleotides: TGTTCCAGCAGCCGTTATGTCAGGTTGTCCTACGAGCAGTACTTC.